A selection of T cell receptor beta chains follows, all from one sample in a study of cytomegalovirus exposure and HLA in healthy donors. Generated by immunoSEQ multiplex PCR, the TCRdb table keeps only in-frame clones and is missing some. The sample lists about 190,000 clones, about 70% occurring once. Sample: PBMCs. The receptors derive from a young woman in good health and CMV-seronegative. The CDR3 runs from the conserved cysteine through the conserved F or W. The D gene is left open where the match is weak. Size values are once, few and many counts, or a class for expanded clones, and some rows have none.

V gene: TRBV5-4
D gene: NA
clone size: NA
J gene: TRBJ2-7
CDR3 DNA: TGTGCCAGCAGCCAGGGGATGGCTTCGGACGAGCAGTACTTC
CDR3 protein: CASSQGMASDEQYF

V gene: TRBV29-1
D gene: NA
clone size: NA
J gene: TRBJ2-7
CDR3 DNA: TGCAGCGTTCTCAGGGGAAACTACGAGCAGTACTTC
CDR3 protein: CSVLRGNYEQYF

V gene: TRBV4-2
D gene: TRBD1
clone size: NA
J gene: TRBJ2-7
CDR3 DNA: TGTGCCAGCAGCCAGGGACAGCACTACGAGCAGTACTTC
CDR3 protein: CASSQGQHYEQYF

V gene: TRBV11-2
D gene: TRBD2
clone size: NA
J gene: TRBJ2-1
CDR3 DNA: TGTGCCAGCAGCTACAAACTAGCGGGGATATCATACAATGAGCAGTTCTTC
CDR3 protein: CASSYKLAGISYNEQFF

V gene: TRBV18
D gene: NA
clone size: NA
J gene: TRBJ1-6
CDR3 DNA: TGTGCCAGCTCAGAGGACAGAAGCTCCTATAATTCACCCCTCCACTTT
CDR3 protein: CASSEDRSSYNSPLHF

V gene: TRBV4-1
D gene: TRBD2
clone size: NA
J gene: TRBJ2-5
CDR3 DNA: TGCGCCAGCAGCCTGAACAACCGCGGGGGGGGTGAGACCCAGTACTTC
CDR3 protein: CASSLNNRGGGETQYF

V gene: TRBV27
D gene: TRBD2
clone size: NA
J gene: TRBJ2-1
CDR3 DNA: TGTGCCAGCAGGATTGGCGGGAGCTCCTACAATGAGCAGTTCTTC
CDR3 protein: CASRIGGSSYNEQFF

V gene: TRBV19
D gene: NA
clone size: once
J gene: TRBJ2-7
CDR3 DNA: TGTGCCAGTAGTATCCAATTTGGGCATAACTACGAGCAGTACTTC
CDR3 protein: CASSIQFGHNYEQYF

V gene: TRBV7-9
D gene: TRBD1
clone size: NA
J gene: TRBJ2-7
CDR3 DNA: TGTGCCAGCAGCTCGCATGGGACAGGGGTCCCCTACGAGCAGTACTTC
CDR3 protein: CASSSHGTGVPYEQYF

V gene: TRBV5-1
D gene: NA
clone size: NA
J gene: TRBJ2-1
CDR3 DNA: TGCGCCAGCAGCTTGAGTCGGGAGCAGTTCTTC
CDR3 protein: CASSLSREQFF

V gene: TRBV7-8
D gene: NA
clone size: NA
J gene: TRBJ1-2
CDR3 DNA: TGTGCCAGCAGCTTAGGAAGGGGGAATGGCTACACCTTC
CDR3 protein: CASSLGRGNGYTF

V gene: TRBV7-9
D gene: NA
clone size: NA
J gene: TRBJ2-7
CDR3 DNA: TGTGCCAGCAGCCCTCCCCCTATGGACGAGCAGTACTTC
CDR3 protein: CASSPPPMDEQYF

V gene: TRBV11-2
D gene: NA
clone size: NA
J gene: TRBJ1-1
CDR3 DNA: TGTGCCAGCAGCTTAGGGGGGCGAGGCACTGAAGCTTTCTTT
CDR3 protein: CASSLGGRGTEAFF

V gene: TRBV11-3
D gene: TRBD1
clone size: few
J gene: TRBJ2-1
CDR3 DNA: TGTGCCAGCAGCTCCGGACAGGGGGATATCGATGAGCAGTTCTTC
CDR3 protein: CASSSGQGDIDEQFF

V gene: TRBV6-5
D gene: TRBD2
clone size: NA
J gene: TRBJ2-7
CDR3 DNA: TGTGCCAGCATGACTAGCGGGAGTCCCGAGCAGTACTTC
CDR3 protein: CASMTSGSPEQYF

V gene: TRBV27
D gene: NA
clone size: NA
J gene: TRBJ1-5
CDR3 DNA: TGTGCCAGCAGCCTCCGGCAGGGTAATCAGCCCCAGCATTTT
CDR3 protein: CASSLRQGNQPQHF

V gene: TRBV7-2
D gene: TRBD2
clone size: once
J gene: TRBJ2-7
CDR3 DNA: TGTGCCAGCAGCTTGACTAGCGGGACCCCCTACGAGCAGTACTTC
CDR3 protein: CASSLTSGTPYEQYF

V gene: TRBV4-2
D gene: TRBD2
clone size: NA
J gene: TRBJ2-5
CDR3 DNA: TGTGCCAGCAGCCAAGGAGGTGGGGGAGCGGGAGGGGGGGAGACCCAGTACTTC
CDR3 protein: CASSQGGGGAGGGETQYF

V gene: TRBV9
D gene: TRBD2
clone size: once
J gene: TRBJ2-6
CDR3 DNA: TGTGCCAGCAGCGTAGATTCGGGAGGCTTCGTCGGGGCCAACGTCCTGACTTTC
CDR3 protein: CASSVDSGGFVGANVLTF

V gene: TRBV28
D gene: NA
clone size: NA
J gene: TRBJ1-4
CDR3 DNA: TGTGCCAGCAGTCTCTCGGGGGAAAAACTGTTTTTT
CDR3 protein: CASSLSGEKLFF

V gene: TRBV4-1
D gene: NA
clone size: few
J gene: TRBJ1-4
CDR3 DNA: TGCGCCAGCAGAGGTACCCGGGTGTTTTTT
CDR3 protein: CASRGTRVFF

V gene: TRBV9
D gene: NA
clone size: NA
J gene: TRBJ2-3
CDR3 DNA: TGTGCCAGCAGCATAACCGGGACAGATACGCAGTATTTT
CDR3 protein: CASSITGTDTQYF